These 15 T cell receptor beta chains originate from one sample sequenced in a study of identical twins. TCRdb ran MiXCR on the 5' RACE reads and lists one entry per CDR3 protein. The sample lists more than 200,000 distinct CDR3 sequences; more than 13% were seen once. The sequenced sample consisted of memory (CD45RO+) T cells sorted from blood. Source of these receptors: a woman aged 18-35 years in good health.

This clonotype showed up many times. V and J are TRBV12-3 or TRBV12-4 and TRBJ1-1; D is unresolved. The CDR3 consists of 13 residues. V lost 5 bases and J 3 bases, leaving 10 bases between the germline ends. In DNA, the CDR3 is TGTGCCAGCAGTGCCCTGGGCGACACTGAAGCTTTCTTT. This gives the protein CASSALGDTEAFF.

The chain has TRBV6-5 and TRBJ1-1, with D possibly TRBD1 on 5 matching bases. Germline loops: CDR1 MNHEY, CDR2 SVGAGI. The CDR3 covers 15 residues. V lost 1 base, J lost 11 bases, and 20 bases lay in between. CDR3 region: CASSYFSGQGRSAFF. CDR3 sequence (DNA): TGTGCCAGCAGTTACTTCTCGGGGCAGGGCCGGTCCGCTTTCTTT.

V usage is TRBV7-7 and J usage is TRBJ2-3; weak D call: TRBD2 (5 bases). V was clipped by 2 bases and J by 5 bases, with 23 bases between them. There are 18 residues in the CDR3. Germline V lookup: CDR1 SSHAT, CDR2 FNYEAQ (reference sequence). The CDR3 coding sequence is TGTGCCAGCAGCTTAAGTTCCGTTGGCGGGCACGGTAGAGATACGCAGTATTTT. Its protein product is CASSLSSVGGHGRDTQYF.

This clonotype turned up a few times. The chain couples TRBV10-3 to TRBJ2-7, with 9 bases fitting TRBD2. The CDR3 runs to 12 residues. Germline V CDR1 and CDR2: ENHRY, SYGVKD. V was clipped by 8 bases and J by 6 bases; unmatched bases: 5. This CDR3 reads CAIGSGSGEQYF. CDR3 sequence (DNA): TGTGCCATCGGTAGCGGGAGTGGCGAGCAGTACTTC.

This clonotype has a handful of counts. J is TRBJ2-1 and V is TRBV2, with TRBD2 as a possible D gene (5 bases). V was shortened by 1 base and J by 5 bases, with 12 bases between the two germline ends. This CDR3 has 15 amino acids. Germline CDR1 reads SNHLY; CDR2 reads FYNNEI. The chain's CDR3 is CASSEDFGVNNEQFF. In nucleotides, the CDR3 is TGTGCCAGCAGTGAAGATTTCGGGGTAAACAATGAGCAGTTCTTC.

The V call is TRBV29-1, the J call TRBJ1-2; D not resolved. CDR1 SQVTM and CDR2 ANQGSEA come from the germline V gene. CDR3 size: 14 residues. Deletions cut 2 bases from V and 6 bases from J, with 16 bases between. The CDR3 DNA is TGCAGCGTTGAAAGAGAGGCTGGTGTTGATGGCTACACCTTC. As protein: CSVEREAGVDGYTF.

V gene TRBV12-3 or TRBV12-4 combines with J gene TRBJ2-7, with D possibly matching TRBD1 (6 bases). V lost 6 bases to trimming and J lost 3 bases, with 15 bases between them. The CDR3 extends over 14 amino acids. CDR3 DNA: TGTGCCAGCAGCCACACAAGGGACAACTACGAGCAGTACTTC. This translates into CASSHTRDNYEQYF.

The chain is built from TRBV6-1 and TRBJ1-2; D ambiguous. In germline, CDR1 is MNHNS, CDR2 SASEGT. The CDR3 is 12 amino acids. V gave up 2 bases and J gave up 4 bases, with 5 bases separating them. The CDR3 here is CASSERSYGYTF. In DNA form, the CDR3 reads TGTGCCAGCAGTGAACGTAGCTATGGCTACACCTTC.

This clonotype was counted a few times. CDR3 sequence: CAIRGANTEAFF. The CDR3 DNA reads as TGTGCCATCAGGGGAGCGAACACTGAAGCTTTCTTT. The rearrangement uses TRBV10-3 and TRBJ1-1; D not resolved. The germline V gene has CDR1 ENHRY and CDR2 SYGVKD. V shed 6 bases and J shed 1 base, with 6 bases lying between them. The CDR3 spans 12 residues.

This clonotype has only a few counts. This chain links TRBV5-1 with TRBJ2-5, with 8 nucleotides matching TRBD2. The CDR3 has 15 residues. The trim removed 0 bases at V and 6 bases at J, leaving 7 bases unmatched. CDR1 and CDR2 (germline): SGHRS, YFSETQ. CDR3 sequence: CASSLEAGGGKTQYF. CDR3 DNA sequence: TGCGCCAGCAGCTTGGAGGCCGGCGGGGGGAAGACCCAGTACTTC. The variable domain in full, completed from reference TRBV5-1 and TRBJ2-5, reads KAGVTQTPRYLIKTRGQQVTLSCSPISGHRSVSWYQQTPGQGLQFLFEYFSETQRNKGNFPGRFSGRQFSNSRSEMNVSTLELGDSALYLCASSLEAGGGKTQYFGPGTRLLVL.

This clonotype was recorded a few times. The chain couples TRBV7-9 to TRBJ1-1, with D unresolved. CDR1 is SEHNR, CDR2 FQNEAQ, per germline (reference sequence). The CDR3 is 14 residues long. Trimming removed 5 bases from V and 3 bases from J, with 13 bases in between. The CDR3 coding sequence is TGTGCCAGCAGCCAGTCGGAACAGTACACTGAAGCTTTCTTT. This translates into CASSQSEQYTEAFF.

This clonotype has a handful of counts. The chain is built from TRBV19 and TRBJ2-7; 7 nucleotides line up with TRBD1. CDR1 is LNHDA, CDR2 SQIVND, per germline (reference sequence). The CDR3 is made up of 14 amino acids. The junction had 2 bases not matched to a gene; V was cut back by 3 bases and J by 0 bases. CDR3: CASSMRDSSYEQYF. The CDR3 bases are TGTGCCAGTAGTATGAGGGACAGCTCCTACGAGCAGTACTTC.

The table lists this clonotype with a few counts. J is TRBJ2-3 and V is TRBV2; D gene uncertain. CDR1 and CDR2 (germline): SNHLY, FYNNEI. Between the trimmed V and J ends, which lost 6 bases and 3 bases, there was a span of 13 bases. The CDR3 has 14 residues. Written as DNA, the CDR3 is TGTGCCAGCAGCGCTATAATACAGACAGATACGCAGTATTTT. Its protein product is CASSAIIQTDTQYF.

This clonotype appeared a few times. V is TRBV3-1 and J is TRBJ2-7; D gene ambiguous. The ends were cut back, 1 base at V and 5 bases at J, with 15 bases in the middle. CDR1 and CDR2 from the germline V gene are LGHDT and YNNKEL (reference sequence). The CDR3 is 15 amino acids. CDR3 sequence: CASSQGRSSFDEQYF. The DNA for the CDR3 is TGTGCCAGCAGCCAAGGTAGGTCGAGCTTCGACGAGCAGTACTTC.

This clonotype was observed at least ten times. The chain recombines TRBV20-1 with TRBJ2-1, with 8 bases aligning to TRBD2. This CDR3 has 17 residues. With V trimmed by 0 bases and J by 1 base, 8 bases remained unmatched. The germline V gene has CDR1 DFQATT and CDR2 SNEGSKA (reference sequence). The CDR3 is CSARDSGGGSSYNEQFF. The CDR3 coding sequence is TGCAGTGCTAGAGATTCGGGGGGGGGGTCTTCCTACAATGAGCAGTTCTTC.